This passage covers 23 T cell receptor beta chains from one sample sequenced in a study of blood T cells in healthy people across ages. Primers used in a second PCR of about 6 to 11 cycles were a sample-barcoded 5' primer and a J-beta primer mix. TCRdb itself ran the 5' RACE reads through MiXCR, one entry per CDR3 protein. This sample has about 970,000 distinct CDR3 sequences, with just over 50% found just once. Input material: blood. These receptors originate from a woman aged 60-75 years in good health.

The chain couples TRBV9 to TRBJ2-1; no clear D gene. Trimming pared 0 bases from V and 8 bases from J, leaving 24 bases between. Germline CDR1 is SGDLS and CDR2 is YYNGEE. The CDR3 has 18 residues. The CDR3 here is CASSVVSSGDLGYDEQFF. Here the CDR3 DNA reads TGTGCCAGCAGCGTAGTCTCGAGTGGAGATTTGGGTTACGATGAGCAGTTCTTC.

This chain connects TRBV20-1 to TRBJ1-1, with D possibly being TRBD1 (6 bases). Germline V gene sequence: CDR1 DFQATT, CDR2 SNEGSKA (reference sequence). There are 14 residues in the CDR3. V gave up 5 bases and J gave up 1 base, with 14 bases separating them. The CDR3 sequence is CSADTGFGNTEAFF. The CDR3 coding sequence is TGCAGTGCTGATACAGGGTTTGGGAACACTGAAGCTTTCTTT.

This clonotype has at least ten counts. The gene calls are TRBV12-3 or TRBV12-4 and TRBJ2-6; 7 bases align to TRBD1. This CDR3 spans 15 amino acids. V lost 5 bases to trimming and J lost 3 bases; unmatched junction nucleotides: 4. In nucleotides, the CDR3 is TGTGCCAGCAGTCCCGACAGGGTTGGGGCCAACGTCCTGACTTTC. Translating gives CASSPDRVGANVLTF.

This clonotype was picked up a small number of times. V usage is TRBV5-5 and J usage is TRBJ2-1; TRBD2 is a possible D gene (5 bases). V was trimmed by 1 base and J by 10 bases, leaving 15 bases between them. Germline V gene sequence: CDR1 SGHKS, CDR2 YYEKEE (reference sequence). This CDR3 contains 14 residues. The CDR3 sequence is CASSLLVGDVEQFF. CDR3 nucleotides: TGTGCCAGCAGCTTGTTAGTGGGAGACGTCGAGCAGTTCTTC.

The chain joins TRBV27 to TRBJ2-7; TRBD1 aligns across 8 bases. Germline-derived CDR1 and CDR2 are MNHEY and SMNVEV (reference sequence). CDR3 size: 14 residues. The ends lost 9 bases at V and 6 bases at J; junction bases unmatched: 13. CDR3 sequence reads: CASWAGTGRFEQYF. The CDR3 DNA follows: TGTGCCAGTTGGGCCGGGACAGGCCGATTCGAGCAGTACTTC.

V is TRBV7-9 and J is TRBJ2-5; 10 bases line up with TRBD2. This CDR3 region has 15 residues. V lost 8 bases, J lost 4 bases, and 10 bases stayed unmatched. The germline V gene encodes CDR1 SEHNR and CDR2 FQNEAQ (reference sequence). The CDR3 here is CASPSGAGGAETQYF. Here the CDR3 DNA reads TGTGCCAGCCCCAGTGGAGCGGGAGGGGCAGAGACCCAGTACTTC. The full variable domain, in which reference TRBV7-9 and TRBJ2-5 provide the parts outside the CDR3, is DTGVSQNPRHKITKRGQNVTFRCDPISEHNRLYWYRQTLGQGPEFLTYFQNEAQLEKSRLLSDRFSAERPKGSFSTLEIQRTEQGDSAMYLCASPSGAGGAETQYFGPGTRLLVL.

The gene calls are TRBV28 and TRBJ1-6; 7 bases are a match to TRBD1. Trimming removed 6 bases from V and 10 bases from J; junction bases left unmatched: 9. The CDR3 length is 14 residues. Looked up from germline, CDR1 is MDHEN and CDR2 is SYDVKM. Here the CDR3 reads CASREEGAFSPLHF. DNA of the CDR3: TGTGCCAGCAGGGAAGAGGGGGCCTTCTCACCCCTCCACTTT. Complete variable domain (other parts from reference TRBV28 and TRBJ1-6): DVKVTQSSRYLVKRTGEKVFLECVQDMDHENMFWYRQDPGLGLRLIYFSYDVKMKEKGDIPEGYSVSREKKERFSLILESASTNQTSMYLCASREEGAFSPLHFGNGTRLTVT.

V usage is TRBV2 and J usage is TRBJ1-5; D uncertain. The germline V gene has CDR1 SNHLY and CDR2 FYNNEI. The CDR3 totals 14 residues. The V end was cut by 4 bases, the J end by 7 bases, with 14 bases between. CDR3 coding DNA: TGTGCCAGCAGTGTGGAGGGTAATTACCAGCCCCAGCATTTT. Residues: CASSVEGNYQPQHF.

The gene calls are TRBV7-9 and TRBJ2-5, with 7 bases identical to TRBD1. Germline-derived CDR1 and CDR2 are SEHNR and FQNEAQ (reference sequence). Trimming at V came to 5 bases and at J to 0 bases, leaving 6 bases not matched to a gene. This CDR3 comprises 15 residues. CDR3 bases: TGTGCCAGCAGCATCGGGACAGCGTACCAAGAGACCCAGTACTTC. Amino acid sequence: CASSIGTAYQETQYF.

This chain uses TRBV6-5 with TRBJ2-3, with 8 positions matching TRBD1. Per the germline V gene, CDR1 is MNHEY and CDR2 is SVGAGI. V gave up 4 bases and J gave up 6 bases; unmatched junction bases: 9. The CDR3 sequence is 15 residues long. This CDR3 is CASSWGRGRLDTQYF. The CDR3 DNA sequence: TGTGCCAGCAGTTGGGGCAGGGGGCGACTGGATACGCAGTATTTT.

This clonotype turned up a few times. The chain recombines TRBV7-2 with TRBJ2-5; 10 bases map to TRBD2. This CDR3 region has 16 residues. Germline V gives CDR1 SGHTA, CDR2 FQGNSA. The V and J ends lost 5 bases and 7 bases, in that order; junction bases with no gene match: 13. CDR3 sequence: CASSASLAGESGTQYF. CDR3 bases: TGTGCCAGCAGCGCGTCCCTAGCGGGAGAGTCAGGGACCCAGTACTTC. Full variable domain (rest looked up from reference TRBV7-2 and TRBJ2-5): GAGVSQSPSNKVTEKGKDVELRCDPISGHTALYWYRQSLGQGLEFLIYFQGNSAPDKSGLPSDRFSAERTGGSVSTLTIQRTQQEDSAVYLCASSASLAGESGTQYFGPGTRLLVL.

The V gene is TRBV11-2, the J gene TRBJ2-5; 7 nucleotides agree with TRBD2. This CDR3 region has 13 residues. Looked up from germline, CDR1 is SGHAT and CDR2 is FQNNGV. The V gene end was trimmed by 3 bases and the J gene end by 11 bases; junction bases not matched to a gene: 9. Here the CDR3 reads CASSFGLVREQYF. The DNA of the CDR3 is TGTGCCAGCAGCTTCGGTTTAGTGCGGGAGCAGTACTTC.

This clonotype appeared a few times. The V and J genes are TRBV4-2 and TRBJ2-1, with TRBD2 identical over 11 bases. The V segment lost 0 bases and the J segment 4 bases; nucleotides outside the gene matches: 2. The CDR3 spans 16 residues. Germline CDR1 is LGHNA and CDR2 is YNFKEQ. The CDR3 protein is CASSQDPSGGYNEQFF. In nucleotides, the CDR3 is TGTGCCAGCAGCCAAGACCCTAGCGGGGGGTACAATGAGCAGTTCTTC.

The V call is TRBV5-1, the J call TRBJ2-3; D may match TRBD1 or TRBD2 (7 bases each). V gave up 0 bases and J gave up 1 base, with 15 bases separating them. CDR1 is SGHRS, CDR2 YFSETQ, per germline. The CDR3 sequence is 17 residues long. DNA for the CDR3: TGCGCCAGCAGCTTGGCCCTCTCAGGGGGGGGCACAGATACGCAGTATTTT. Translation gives CASSLALSGGGTDTQYF.

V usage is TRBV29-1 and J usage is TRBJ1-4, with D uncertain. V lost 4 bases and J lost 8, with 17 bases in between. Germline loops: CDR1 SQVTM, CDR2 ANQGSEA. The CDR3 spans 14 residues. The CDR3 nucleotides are TGCAGCGTTGTGGAGGACCTGAGGCAGGAAAAACTGTTTTTT. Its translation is CSVVEDLRQEKLFF.

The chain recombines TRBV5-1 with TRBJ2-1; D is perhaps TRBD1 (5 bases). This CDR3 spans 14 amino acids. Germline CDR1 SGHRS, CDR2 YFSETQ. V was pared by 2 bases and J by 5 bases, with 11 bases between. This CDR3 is CASSLGQPDNEQFF. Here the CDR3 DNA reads TGCGCCAGCAGCTTAGGACAACCTGACAATGAGCAGTTCTTC.

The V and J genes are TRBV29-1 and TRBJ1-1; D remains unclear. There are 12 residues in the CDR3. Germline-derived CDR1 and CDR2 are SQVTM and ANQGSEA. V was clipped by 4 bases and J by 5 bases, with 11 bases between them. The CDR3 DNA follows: TGCAGCGTTGGCGTCCGAGGTACTGAAGCTTTCTTT. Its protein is CSVGVRGTEAFF.

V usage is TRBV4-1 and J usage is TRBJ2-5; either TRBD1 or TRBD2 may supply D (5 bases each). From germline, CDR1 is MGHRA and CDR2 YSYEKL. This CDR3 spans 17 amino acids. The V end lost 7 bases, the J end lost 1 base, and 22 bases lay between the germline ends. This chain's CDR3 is CASKSYRRGVGQETQYF. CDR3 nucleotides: TGCGCCAGCAAGTCCTACAGAAGAGGGGTGGGCCAAGAGACCCAGTACTTC.

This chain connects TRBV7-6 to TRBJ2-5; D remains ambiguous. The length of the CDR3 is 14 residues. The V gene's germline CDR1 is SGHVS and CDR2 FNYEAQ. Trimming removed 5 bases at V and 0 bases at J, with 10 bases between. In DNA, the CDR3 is TGTGCCAGCAGCCCTCACGGACACCAAGAGACCCAGTACTTC. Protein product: CASSPHGHQETQYF.

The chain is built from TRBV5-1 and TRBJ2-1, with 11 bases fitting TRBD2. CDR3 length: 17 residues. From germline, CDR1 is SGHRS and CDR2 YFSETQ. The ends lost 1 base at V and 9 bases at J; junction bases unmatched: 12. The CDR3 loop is CASSLTSGSQVPGEQFF. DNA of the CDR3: TGCGCCAGCAGCTTGACTAGCGGGAGCCAGGTACCAGGTGAGCAGTTCTTC.

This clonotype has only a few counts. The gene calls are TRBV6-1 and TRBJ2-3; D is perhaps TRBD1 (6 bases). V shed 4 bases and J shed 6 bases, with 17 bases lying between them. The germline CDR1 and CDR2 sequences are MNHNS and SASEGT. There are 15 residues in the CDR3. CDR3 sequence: CASSATQGNFDTQYF. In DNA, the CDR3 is TGTGCCAGCAGTGCAACTCAGGGGAACTTCGATACGCAGTATTTT.

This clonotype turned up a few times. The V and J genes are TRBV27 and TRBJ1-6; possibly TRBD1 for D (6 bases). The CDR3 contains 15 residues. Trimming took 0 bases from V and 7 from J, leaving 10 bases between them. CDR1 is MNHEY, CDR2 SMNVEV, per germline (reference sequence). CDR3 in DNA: TGTGCCAGCAGTTTATCCGGACAGATAAATTCACCCCTCCACTTT. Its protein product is CASSLSGQINSPLHF.

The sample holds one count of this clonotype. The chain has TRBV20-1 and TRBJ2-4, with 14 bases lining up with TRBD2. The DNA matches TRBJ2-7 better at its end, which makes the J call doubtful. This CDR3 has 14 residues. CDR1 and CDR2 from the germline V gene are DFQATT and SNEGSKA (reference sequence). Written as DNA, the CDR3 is TGCAGTGCTAGTGGGACTAGCGGGGGTTACGAGCAGTACTTC. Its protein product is CSASGTSGGYEQYF.